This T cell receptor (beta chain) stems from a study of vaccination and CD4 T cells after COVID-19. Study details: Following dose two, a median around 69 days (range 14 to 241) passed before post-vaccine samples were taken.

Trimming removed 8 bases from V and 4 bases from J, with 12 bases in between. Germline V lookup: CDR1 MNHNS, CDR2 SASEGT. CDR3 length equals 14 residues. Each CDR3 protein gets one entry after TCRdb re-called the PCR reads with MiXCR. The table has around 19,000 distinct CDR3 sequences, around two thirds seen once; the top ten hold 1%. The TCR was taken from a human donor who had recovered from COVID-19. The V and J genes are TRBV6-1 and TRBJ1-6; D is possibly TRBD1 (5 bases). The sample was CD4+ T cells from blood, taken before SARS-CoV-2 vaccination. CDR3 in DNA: TGTGCCAGCGTACCCTGGGGGTATAATTCACCCCTCCACTTT. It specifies CASVPWGYNSPLHF.